This T cell receptor beta chain originates from a study of metastatic and nonmetastatic thyroid tumors. Study overall: A comparison of repertoires was made across blood and tumor or nodule tissue from malignant and benign thyroid patients.

J lost 5 bases, V lost 3 bases, and 7 bases had no gene match. This CDR3 spans 13 amino acids. Germline V CDR1 and CDR2: DFQATT, SNEGSKA (reference sequence). In the authors' workflow: Clinicopathological groups of papillary thyroid cancer showed CDR3 differences that were used to build a distant-metastasis classifier. TCRdb called clones again from the PCR reads with MiXCR. It is TCRdb's table, rather than the study itself, that gives the V and J calls and clone size. Of 25,000 to 35,000 clones in the sample, about 4% were seen once. This clone showed up many times. As yet, its antigen is unknown. General study points: A significant increase in TCR beta diversity was reportedly seen in malignant thyroid tumors relative to benign nodules, in blood and tumor.

No patient had received any treatment before thyroid surgery. Sequenced sample: blood. This sequence joins TRBV20-1 and TRBJ2-7; 7 bases are a match to TRBD2. The receptor's source is a female donor with papillary thyroid cancer or a benign thyroid nodule (not recorded which). Some clones in this sample may be carry-over from other donors' samples. CDR3 in DNA: TGCAGTGCTAGTACTAGCGTTTCGGACGAGCAGTACTTC. Amino acids: CSASTSVSDEQYF.